This entry concerns a single T cell receptor beta chain. This entry belongs to a study of shared clonotypes between healthy human individuals. This CDR3 has 14 amino acids. V trimming: 5 bases; J trimming: 2 bases; junction bases outside the gene matches: 6. CDR1 SGHVS and CDR2 FQNEAQ come from the germline V gene. The authors split each subset's genomic DNA evenly across several immunoSEQ plates. Original data processing: Filtering of immunoSEQ junctional sequences could not match full-length read filtering. Assay used: immunoSEQ multiplex PCR; TCRdb lists only in-frame clones, some missing. The V and J calls and clone size come from that table; D and trimming were worked out from the DNA. The table shows some 2 million clones, with roughly 95% occurring only once. CD45RO-negative CD8 cells positively selected for CCR7 made up the naive population, which excluded terminally differentiated effector memory CD45RA+ cells.

The sequencing sample was made of naive CD8+ T cells sorted from blood. The rearrangement joins TRBV7-8 to TRBJ2-7, with 7 bases matching TRBD2. The TCR was taken from a man aged 18-30 years in good health. The CDR3 nucleotides are TGTGCCAGCAGCCTAACCGGGACTACCTACGAGCAGTACTTC. Protein sequence: CASSLTGTTYEQYF.